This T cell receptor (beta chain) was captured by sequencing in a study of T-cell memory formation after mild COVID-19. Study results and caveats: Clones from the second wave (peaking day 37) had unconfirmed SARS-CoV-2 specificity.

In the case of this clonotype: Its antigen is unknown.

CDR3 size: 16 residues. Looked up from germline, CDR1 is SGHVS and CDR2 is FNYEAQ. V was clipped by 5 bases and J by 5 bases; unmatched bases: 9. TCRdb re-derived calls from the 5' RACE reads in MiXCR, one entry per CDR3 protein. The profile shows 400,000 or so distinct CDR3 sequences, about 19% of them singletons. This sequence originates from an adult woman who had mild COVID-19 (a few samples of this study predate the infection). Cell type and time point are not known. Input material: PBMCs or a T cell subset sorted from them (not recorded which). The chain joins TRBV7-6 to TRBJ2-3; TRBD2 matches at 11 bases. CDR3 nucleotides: TGTGCCAGCAGCCTAAAGACTAGCGGGATTCTAGATACGCAGTATTTT. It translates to CASSLKTSGILDTQYF.